This TCR beta chain was obtained from a study of early T cells in non-severe SARS-CoV-2 infection. Looking at the study overall: Sequencing was performed on bulk RNA from unsorted whole blood, leaving chains unpaired. Overall study findings and caveats: Private and CD4 specificities were missed by VDJdb matching, skewed to anti-spike CD8.

The TCR library protocol attached unique molecular identifiers to the individual cDNA molecules. MiXCR, run by TCRdb on the 5' RACE reads, gives a single entry per CDR3 protein. The sample gives about 52,000 distinct CDR3 sequences, 6.2% of which show up once; 3.9% is in the top ten. The sample holds many counts of this clonotype. Its antigen remains unidentified. V was shortened by 2 bases and J by 1 base, with 12 bases between the two germline ends. The CDR3 sequence is 15 residues long. Germline V gene data show CDR1 as SEHNR and CDR2 as FQNEAQ (reference sequence). This chain links TRBV7-9 with TRBJ2-7; TRBD1 is a possible D gene (6 bases). This receptor was identified in an adult who was a healthcare worker with PCR-confirmed SARS-CoV-2 infection or an uninfected control (not recorded which). Sequencing was done on a sample of whole blood. CDR3 nucleotides: TGTGCCAGCAGCTTATCAACAGGGAGTTCCTACGAGCAGTACTTC. This gives the protein CASSLSTGSSYEQYF.